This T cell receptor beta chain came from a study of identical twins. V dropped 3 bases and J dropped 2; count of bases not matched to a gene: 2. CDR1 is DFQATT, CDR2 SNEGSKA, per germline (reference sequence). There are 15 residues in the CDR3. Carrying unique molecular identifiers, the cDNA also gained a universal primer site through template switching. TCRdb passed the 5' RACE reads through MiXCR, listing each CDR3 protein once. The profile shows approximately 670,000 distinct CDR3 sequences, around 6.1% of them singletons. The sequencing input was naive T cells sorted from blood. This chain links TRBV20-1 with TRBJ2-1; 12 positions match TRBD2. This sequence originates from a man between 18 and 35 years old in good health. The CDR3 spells CSASGLAGPYNEQFF. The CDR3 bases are TGCAGTGCTAGCGGACTAGCGGGACCCTACAATGAGCAGTTCTTC.